This passage covers 5 T cell receptor beta chains from one sample sequenced in a study of T-cell reconstitution after alpha-beta-depleted transplantation in children. As it was prepared, the TCRbeta library received unique molecular identifiers. TCRdb processed the PCR reads anew with MiXCR; each CDR3 protein has one entry. The repertoire includes some 220,000 distinct CDR3 sequences, around 9.9% of them detected once, and 25% to 30% sits in the top ten. The sample consisted of PBMCs, taken before TCRalphabeta/CD19-depleted stem cell transplant. The receptors originated from a child less than two years old with acute myeloid leukemia, due to receive a stem cell transplant.

This clonotype was recorded at least ten times. The V gene is TRBV7-9, the J gene TRBJ2-1, with D perhaps matching TRBD1 (5 bases). The V gene lost 1 base and the J gene lost 4 bases, with 8 bases spanning the gap. The CDR3 runs 14 residues. From germline, CDR1 is SEHNR and CDR2 FQNEAQ (reference sequence). For the CDR3, the DNA is TGTGCCAGCAGCTTAGAGGGGAAGTACAATGAGCAGTTCTTC. This sequence encodes CASSLEGKYNEQFF.

This clonotype was detected ten times or more. The chain carries TRBV10-1 and TRBJ2-3, with 8 bases identical to TRBD1. Looked up from germline, CDR1 is WNHNN and CDR2 is SYGVQD (reference sequence). The CDR3 covers 15 residues. The junction had 1 base not matched to a gene; V was cut back by 1 base and J by 1 base. CDR3 DNA: TGCGCCAGCAGTGAGTTGGACAGGGGCACAGATACGCAGTATTTT. Amino acid sequence: CASSELDRGTDTQYF.

The chain employs TRBV29-1 and TRBJ1-1; the D is unclear. The V gene lost 8 bases and the J gene lost 2 bases, with 15 bases spanning the gap. This CDR3 has 13 residues. CDR1 and CDR2 from the germline V gene are SQVTM and ANQGSEA. CDR3 nucleotide sequence: TGCAGCTGCGGGGAGGGAGTTAACACTGAAGCTTTCTTT. Protein product: CSCGEGVNTEAFF.

As regards this clonotype: Sequence at one end of the junction differs from germline and may be a read error. The chain is built from TRBV12-3 or TRBV12-4 and TRBJ2-5; D possibly corresponds to TRBD2 (7 bases). The CDR3 extends over 18 amino acids. The CDR3 region has the DNA TGTGCCCGCAGTTTAGCGAAATTCGGGGGGCCAGGAGAAGAGACCCAGTACTTC. The encoded protein is CARSLAKFGGPGEETQYF.

Concerning this clonotype: One end of the junction fails to match germline, which may point to a read error. V is TRBV20-1 and J is TRBJ2-1; TRBD2 might be the D (6 bases). Germline V gene sequence: CDR1 DFQATT, CDR2 SNEGSKA (reference sequence). The CDR3 sequence is 16 residues long. CDR3: CCARDLRAGSTPEQFF. CDR3 sequence (DNA): TGCTGTGCTAGAGATCTAAGAGCGGGCTCTACGCCGGAGCAGTTCTTC.